One and the same sample provided the 10 T cell receptor beta chains below, sequenced in a study of blood T cells in healthy people across ages. A J-beta primer mix and a sample-barcoded 5' primer were used in a second PCR of roughly 7 to 12 cycles. Using its own MiXCR run on the 5' RACE reads, TCRdb lists one record per CDR3 protein. This sample has about 1.1 million distinct CDR3 sequences, with 35% to 40% found just once. Sequenced sample: blood. The receptor set was obtained from a man aged 18 to 30 in good health.

The CDR3 sequence: CASSVAEFDKNTEAFF. The DNA for the CDR3 is TGTGCCAGCAGCGTAGCGGAATTTGACAAGAACACTGAAGCTTTCTTT. This chain links TRBV9 with TRBJ1-1; D ambiguous. This CDR3 spans 16 amino acids. V shed 0 bases and J shed 1 base, with 13 bases lying between them. CDR1 SGDLS and CDR2 YYNGEE come from the germline V gene.

This clonotype was detected a few times. The chain links TRBV7-2 to TRBJ1-2, with D uncertain. The CDR3 has 16 residues. Trimming removed 1 base at V and 2 bases at J, with 14 bases between. Germline-derived CDR1 and CDR2 are SGHTA and FQGNSA. The CDR3 DNA sequence: TGTGCCAGCAGCTTAGATTGGGCAGACCGAAACTATGGCTACACCTTC. It specifies CASSLDWADRNYGYTF.

Only a few counts were recorded for this clonotype. V gene TRBV2 combines with J gene TRBJ1-4; TRBD1 matches at 7 bases. The CDR3 runs 13 residues. Germline loops: CDR1 SNHLY, CDR2 FYNNEI. The ends lost 6 bases at V and 4 bases at J; junction bases unmatched: 2. The chain's CDR3 is CASRGQFNEKLFF. The CDR3 coding sequence is TGTGCCAGCAGGGGACAGTTTAATGAAAAACTGTTTTTT.

This chain links TRBV12-3 or TRBV12-4 with TRBJ1-1; weak D call: TRBD1 (5 bases). This CDR3 region has 14 residues. Trimming left V 5 bases short and J 8 bases short, with 18 bases between. The CDR3 DNA reads TGTGCCAGCAGTCCGGGGGGGTTCCTCGGGGAAGCTTTCTTT. It specifies CASSPGGFLGEAFF.

The V and J genes are TRBV5-1 and TRBJ1-2; the D gene is possibly TRBD1 (5 bases). Germline V gene sequence: CDR1 SGHRS, CDR2 YFSETQ. The CDR3 loop spans 15 amino acids. V gave up 3 bases and J gave up 3 bases, with 15 bases separating them. The CDR3 DNA is TGCGCCAGCAGCTCGTTAGGCAGGGTTGACTATGGCTACACCTTC. It specifies CASSSLGRVDYGYTF.

In its sample, this clonotype was seen a few times. This rearrangement joins TRBV10-3 to TRBJ2-7, with 10 bases identical to TRBD2. V was clipped by 3 bases and J by 0 bases; unmatched bases: 5. CDR3 length: 16 amino acids. The germline V gene has CDR1 ENHRY and CDR2 SYGVKD. CDR3 DNA sequence: TGTGCCATCAGTGACCCTAGCGGGGGACCCTCCTACGAGCAGTACTTC. It translates to CAISDPSGGPSYEQYF.

J is TRBJ1-1 and V is TRBV20-1, with TRBD1 identical over 9 bases. With 7 bases clipped from V and 3 bases from J, the junction kept 9 bases outside the gene matches. The CDR3 loop spans 14 amino acids. Germline-derived CDR1 and CDR2 are DFQATT and SNEGSKA (reference sequence). The CDR3 coding sequence is TGCAGTGTTAAGAGGGGACAGGGAGACACTGAAGCTTTCTTT. It encodes CSVKRGQGDTEAFF.

Only a few counts were recorded for this clonotype. CDR3 DNA sequence: TGTGCCAGCAGCTACAGGGGGTCGGTAATTCAAGAGACCCAGTACTTC. It specifies CASSYRGSVIQETQYF. The genes are TRBV3-1 and TRBJ2-5; 8 bases agree with TRBD1. The CDR3 length is 16 residues. V shed 5 bases and J 2 bases; nucleotides not matched to a gene: 10. Per germline, CDR1 LGHDT and CDR2 YNNKEL (reference sequence).

About this clonotype: The junction and the germline gene differ at one end; a read error may be behind it. The chain uses TRBV6-1 and TRBJ2-3, with 7 nucleotides matching TRBD1. Germline CDR1 reads MNHNS; CDR2 reads SASEGT. The CDR3 length is 17 residues. This CDR3 is CVSSPSRGRRGTDTQYF. The CDR3 nucleotides read TGTGTCAGCAGCCCCTCAAGGGGGCGGCGAGGCACAGATACGCAGTATTTT.

The chain joins TRBV30 to TRBJ1-1; no clear D. Trimming removed 8 bases at V and 3 bases at J, with 7 bases between. Germline-derived CDR1 and CDR2 are GTSNPN and SVGIG (reference sequence). The length of the CDR3 is 10 residues. The CDR3 coding sequence is TGTGCCCTTAGGGACACTGAAGCTTTCTTT. It specifies CALRDTEAFF.